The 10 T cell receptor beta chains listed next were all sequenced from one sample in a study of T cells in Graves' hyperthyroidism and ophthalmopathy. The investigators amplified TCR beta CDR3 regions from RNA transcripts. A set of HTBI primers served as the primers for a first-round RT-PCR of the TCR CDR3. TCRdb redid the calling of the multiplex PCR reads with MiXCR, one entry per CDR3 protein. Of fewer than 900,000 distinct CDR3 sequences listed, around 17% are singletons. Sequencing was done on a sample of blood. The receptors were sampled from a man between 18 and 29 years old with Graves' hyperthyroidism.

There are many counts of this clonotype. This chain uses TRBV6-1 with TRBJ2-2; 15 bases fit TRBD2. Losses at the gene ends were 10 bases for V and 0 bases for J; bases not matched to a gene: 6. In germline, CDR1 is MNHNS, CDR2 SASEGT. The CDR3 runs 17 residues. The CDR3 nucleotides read TGTGCCATTCCGGGACTAGCGGGAGGCCCGAACACCGGGGAGCTGTTTTTT. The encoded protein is CAIPGLAGGPNTGELFF.

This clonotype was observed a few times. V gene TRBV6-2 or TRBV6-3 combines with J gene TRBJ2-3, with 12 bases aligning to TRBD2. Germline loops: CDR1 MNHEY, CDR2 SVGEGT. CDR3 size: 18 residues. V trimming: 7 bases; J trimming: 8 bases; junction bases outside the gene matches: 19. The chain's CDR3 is CASTSASGRALLGCTQYF. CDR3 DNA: TGTGCCAGCACCTCTGCTAGCGGGAGGGCCCTTCTGGGTTGTACGCAGTATTTT.

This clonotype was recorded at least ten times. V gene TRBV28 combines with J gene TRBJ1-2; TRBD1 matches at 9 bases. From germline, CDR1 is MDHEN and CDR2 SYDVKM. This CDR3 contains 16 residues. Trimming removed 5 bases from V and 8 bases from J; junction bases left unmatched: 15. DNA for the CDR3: TGTGCCAGCAGTCCTACAAACCCGGGACAGGGAAAAGGCTACACCTTC. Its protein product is CASSPTNPGQGKGYTF.

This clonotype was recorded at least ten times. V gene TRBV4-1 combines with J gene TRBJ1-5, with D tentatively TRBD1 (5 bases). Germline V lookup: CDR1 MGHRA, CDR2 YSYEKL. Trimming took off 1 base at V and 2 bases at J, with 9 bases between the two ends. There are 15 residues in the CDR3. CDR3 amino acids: CASSQGWGGNQPQHF. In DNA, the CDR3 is TGCGCCAGCAGCCAAGGATGGGGGGGCAATCAGCCCCAGCATTTT.

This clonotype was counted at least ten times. The CDR3 DNA is TGTGCCAGCAGTTACCAGGGGGCCACTGAAGCTTTCTTT. Encoded protein: CASSYQGATEAFF. V gene TRBV12-3 or TRBV12-4 combines with J gene TRBJ1-1; 8 nucleotides line up with TRBD1. Trimming took 4 bases from V and 4 from J; bases not matched to a gene: 2. The CDR3 spans 13 residues.

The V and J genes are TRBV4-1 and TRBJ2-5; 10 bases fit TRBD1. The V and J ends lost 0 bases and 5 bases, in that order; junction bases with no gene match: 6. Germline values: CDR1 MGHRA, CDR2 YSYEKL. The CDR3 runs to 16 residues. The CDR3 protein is CASSQETGQGTETQYF. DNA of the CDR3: TGCGCCAGCAGCCAAGAGACGGGACAGGGGACGGAGACCCAGTACTTC.

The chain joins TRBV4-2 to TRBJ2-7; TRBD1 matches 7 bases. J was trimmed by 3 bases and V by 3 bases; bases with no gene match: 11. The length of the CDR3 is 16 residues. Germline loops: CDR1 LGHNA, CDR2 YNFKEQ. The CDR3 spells CASSQMGQREGYEQYF. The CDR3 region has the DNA TGTGCCAGCAGCCAGATGGGACAGAGAGAGGGCTACGAGCAGTACTTC.

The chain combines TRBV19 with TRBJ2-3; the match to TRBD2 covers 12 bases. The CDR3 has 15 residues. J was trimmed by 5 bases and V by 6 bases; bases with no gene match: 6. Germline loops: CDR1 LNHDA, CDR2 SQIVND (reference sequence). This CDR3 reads CASSYELAGGDTQYF. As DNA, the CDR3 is TGTGCCAGTAGCTACGAACTAGCGGGAGGAGATACGCAGTATTTT.

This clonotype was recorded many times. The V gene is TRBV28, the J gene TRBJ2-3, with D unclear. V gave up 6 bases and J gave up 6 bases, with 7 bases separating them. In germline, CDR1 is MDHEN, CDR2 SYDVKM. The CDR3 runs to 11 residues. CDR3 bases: TGTGCCAGCAGGATAGTGGATACGCAGTATTTT. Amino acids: CASRIVDTQYF.

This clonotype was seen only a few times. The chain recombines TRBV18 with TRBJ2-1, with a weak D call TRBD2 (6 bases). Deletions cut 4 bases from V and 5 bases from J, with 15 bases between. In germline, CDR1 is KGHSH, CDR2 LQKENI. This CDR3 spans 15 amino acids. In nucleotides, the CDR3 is TGTGCCAGCTCACGCACTAGCATCCTTAACAATGAGCAGTTCTTC. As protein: CASSRTSILNNEQFF.